The clone carrying this T cell receptor beta chain has ten or more counts. Antigen specificity is unknown. This CDR3 contains 14 residues. Germline assignment: CDR1 SGHRS and CDR2 YFSETQ. The germline V and J ends were trimmed by 4 bases and 9 bases, with 14 bases remaining between them. TCRdb called the 5' RACE reads again in MiXCR, with one record for every CDR3 protein. The sample carries some 220,000 distinct CDR3 sequences, more than 9% recorded once. The record originates from a study of CD8 T cells in ankylosing spondylitis. Findings and caveats of the study: As for the disease-linked clones, they showed a CD8+ phenotype and occurred at relatively low frequencies in peripheral blood. In ankylosing spondylitis blood, a motif of roughly 8 highly homologous TCR beta variants appeared characteristic.

The clonotype comes from a male donor with ankylosing spondylitis or in good health (not recorded which). Sequencing was done on a sample of blood, either unsorted or a sorted T cell fraction (not recorded which). This sequence joins TRBV5-1 and TRBJ1-6, with D maybe TRBD1 (6 bases). The CDR3 is CASSGAGESSPLHF. CDR3 in DNA: TGCGCCAGCAGCGGGGCAGGGGAGAGTTCACCCCTCCACTTT.